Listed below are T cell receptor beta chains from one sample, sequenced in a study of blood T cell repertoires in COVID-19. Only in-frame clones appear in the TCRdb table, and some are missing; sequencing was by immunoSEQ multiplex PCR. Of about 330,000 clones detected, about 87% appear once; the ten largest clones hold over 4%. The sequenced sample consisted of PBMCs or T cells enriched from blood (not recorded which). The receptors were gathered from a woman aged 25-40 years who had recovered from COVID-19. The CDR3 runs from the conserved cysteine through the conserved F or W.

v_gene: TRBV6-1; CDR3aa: CASSVLPSGGGAHEQFF
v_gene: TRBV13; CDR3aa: CASSSGTGFSYEQYF
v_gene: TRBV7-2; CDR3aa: CASSPTENTEAFF
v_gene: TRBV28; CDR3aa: CASSLSAGTDTQYF
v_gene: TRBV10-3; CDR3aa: CAISETTGGINSYNEQFF
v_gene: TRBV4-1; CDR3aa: CASSQGPLGMDSNYGYTF
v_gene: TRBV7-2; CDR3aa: CASSRDSSGANVLTF
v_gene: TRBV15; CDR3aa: CATSIQWELNTEAFF
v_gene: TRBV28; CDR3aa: CASSPQWTSRGTNTEAFF
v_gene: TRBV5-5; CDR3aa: CASSVSGTSGGINEQFF
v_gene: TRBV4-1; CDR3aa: CASSQWATPGNNQPQHF
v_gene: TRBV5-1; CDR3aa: CASSWGSQGGYNEAFF
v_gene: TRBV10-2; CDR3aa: CASSDEQGSTEAFF
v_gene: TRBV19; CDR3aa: CASSNWDRVRGQPQHF
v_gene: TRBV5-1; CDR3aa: CASSSTGTNTGELFF
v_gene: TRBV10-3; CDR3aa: CAISKGQGHGYTF
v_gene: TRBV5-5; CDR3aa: CASSFTGGPGELFF
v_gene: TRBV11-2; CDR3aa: CASSSARGMTETQYF
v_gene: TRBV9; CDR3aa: CASSAKSGGSYNEQFF
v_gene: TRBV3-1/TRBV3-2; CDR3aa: CASSPGTLYEQYF
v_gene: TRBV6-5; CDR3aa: CASSYSPRGSGTEAFF
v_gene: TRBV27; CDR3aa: CASSLYSGQVSGTDTQYF
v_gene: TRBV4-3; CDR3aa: CARKSGVHPKLNYGYTF
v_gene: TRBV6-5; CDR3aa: CASSQQALNTEAFF
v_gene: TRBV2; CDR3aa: CASSDRVYNSPLHF
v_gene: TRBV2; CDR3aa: CASSFGGTKNEQFF
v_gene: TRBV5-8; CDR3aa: CASSGDRGNTEAFF
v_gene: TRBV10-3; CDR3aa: CAISESGHRGPQHF
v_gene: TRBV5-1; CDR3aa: CASSLTPTRGEKLFF
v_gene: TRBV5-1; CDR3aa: CASSELGGTTGNTIYF
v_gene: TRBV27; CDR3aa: CASRWTGGNTEAFF
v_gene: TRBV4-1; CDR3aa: CASSPSDSYTGELFF
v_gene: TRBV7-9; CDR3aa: CATPQRETRDTNTGELFF
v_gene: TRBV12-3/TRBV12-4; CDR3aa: CASSATGGTEAFF
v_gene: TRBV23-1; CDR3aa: CASTMGQGLGNTIYF
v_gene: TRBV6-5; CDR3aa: CASSYWSSDISYEQYF
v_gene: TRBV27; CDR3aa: CASSLSTGAYGYTF
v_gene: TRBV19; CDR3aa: CASSMEQGALYEAFF
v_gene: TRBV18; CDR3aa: CASSPLDRGESYGYTF
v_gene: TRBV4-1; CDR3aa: CASSPGTSGELFF
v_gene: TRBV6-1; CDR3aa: CASSEARGWVRDNEQFF
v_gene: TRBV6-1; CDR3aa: CASSDEVTGELFF
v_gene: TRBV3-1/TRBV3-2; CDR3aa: CASSPGTGYTDTQYF
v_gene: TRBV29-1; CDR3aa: CSVGRSGGNTGELFF
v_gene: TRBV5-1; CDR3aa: CASSSRGSGNEQFF
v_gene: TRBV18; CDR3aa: CASFVSAGETQYF
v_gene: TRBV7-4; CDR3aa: CASSDGGTGGRSGNTIYF
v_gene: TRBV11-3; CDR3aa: CASSFRGTGDPQFF
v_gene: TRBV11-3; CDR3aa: CASSRTGGAVSGELFF